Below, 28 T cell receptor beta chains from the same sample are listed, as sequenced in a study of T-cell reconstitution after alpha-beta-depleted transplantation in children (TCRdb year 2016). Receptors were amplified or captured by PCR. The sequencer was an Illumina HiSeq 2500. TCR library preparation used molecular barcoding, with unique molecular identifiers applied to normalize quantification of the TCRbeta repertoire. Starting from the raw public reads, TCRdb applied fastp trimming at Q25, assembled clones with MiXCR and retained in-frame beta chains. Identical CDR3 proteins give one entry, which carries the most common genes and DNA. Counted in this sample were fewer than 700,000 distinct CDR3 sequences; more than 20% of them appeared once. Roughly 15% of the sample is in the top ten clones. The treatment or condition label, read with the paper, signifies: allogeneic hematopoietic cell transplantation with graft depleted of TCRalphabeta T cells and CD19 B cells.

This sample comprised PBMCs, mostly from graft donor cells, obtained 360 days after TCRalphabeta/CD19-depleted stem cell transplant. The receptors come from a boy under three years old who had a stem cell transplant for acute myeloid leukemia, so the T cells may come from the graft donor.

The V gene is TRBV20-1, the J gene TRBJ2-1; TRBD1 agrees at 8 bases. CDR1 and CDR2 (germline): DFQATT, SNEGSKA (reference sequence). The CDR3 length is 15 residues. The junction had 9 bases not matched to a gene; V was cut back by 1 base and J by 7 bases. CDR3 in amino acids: CSARVRQGSWNEQFF. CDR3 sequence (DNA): TGCAGTGCTAGAGTGCGACAGGGGAGTTGGAATGAGCAGTTCTTC.

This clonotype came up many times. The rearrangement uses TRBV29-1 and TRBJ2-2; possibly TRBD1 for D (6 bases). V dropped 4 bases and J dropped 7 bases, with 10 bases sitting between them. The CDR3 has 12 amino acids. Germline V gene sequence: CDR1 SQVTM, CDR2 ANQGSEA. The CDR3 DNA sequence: TGCAGCGTTGGTAGGGGGAACGGGGAGCTGTTTTTT. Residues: CSVGRGNGELFF.

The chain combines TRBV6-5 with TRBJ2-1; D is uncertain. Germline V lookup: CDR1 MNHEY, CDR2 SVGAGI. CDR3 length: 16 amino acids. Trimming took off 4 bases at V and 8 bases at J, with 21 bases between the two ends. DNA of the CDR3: TGTGCCAGCAGTTTATTGACGACGGTCGGTGAGGATGAGCAGTTCTTC. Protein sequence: CASSLLTTVGEDEQFF.

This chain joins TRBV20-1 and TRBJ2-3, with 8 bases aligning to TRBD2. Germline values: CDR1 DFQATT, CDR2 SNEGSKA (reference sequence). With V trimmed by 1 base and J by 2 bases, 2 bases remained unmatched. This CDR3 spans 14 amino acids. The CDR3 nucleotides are TGCAGTGCTAGAGCGGGGGGGCACACAGATACGCAGTATTTT. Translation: CSARAGGHTDTQYF.

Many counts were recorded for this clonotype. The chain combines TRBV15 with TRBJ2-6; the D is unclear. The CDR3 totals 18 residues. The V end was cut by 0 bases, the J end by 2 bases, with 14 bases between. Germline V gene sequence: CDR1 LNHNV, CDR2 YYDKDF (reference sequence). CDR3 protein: CATSRDSSVETGANVLTF. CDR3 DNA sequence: TGTGCCACCAGCAGAGATAGCTCGGTGGAGACTGGGGCCAACGTCCTGACTTTC.

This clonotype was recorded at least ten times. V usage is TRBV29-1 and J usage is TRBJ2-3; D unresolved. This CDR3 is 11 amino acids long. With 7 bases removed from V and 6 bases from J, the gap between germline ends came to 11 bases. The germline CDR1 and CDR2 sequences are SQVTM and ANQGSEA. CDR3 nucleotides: TGCAGCGGCGGACCCCTGGATACGCAGTATTTT. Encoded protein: CSGGPLDTQYF.

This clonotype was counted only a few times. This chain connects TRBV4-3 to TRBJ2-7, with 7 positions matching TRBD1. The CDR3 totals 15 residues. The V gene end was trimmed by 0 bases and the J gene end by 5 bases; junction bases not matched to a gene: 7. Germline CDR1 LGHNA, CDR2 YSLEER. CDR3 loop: CASSQDSRGRDEQYF. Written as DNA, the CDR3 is TGCGCCAGCAGCCAAGATTCCAGGGGGAGAGACGAGCAGTACTTC.

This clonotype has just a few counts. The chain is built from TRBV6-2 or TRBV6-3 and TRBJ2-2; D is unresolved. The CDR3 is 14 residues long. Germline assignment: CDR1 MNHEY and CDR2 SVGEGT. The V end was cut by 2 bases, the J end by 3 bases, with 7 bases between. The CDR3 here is CASSYPGYTGELFF. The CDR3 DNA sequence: TGTGCCAGCAGTTACCCCGGGTACACCGGGGAGCTGTTTTTT.

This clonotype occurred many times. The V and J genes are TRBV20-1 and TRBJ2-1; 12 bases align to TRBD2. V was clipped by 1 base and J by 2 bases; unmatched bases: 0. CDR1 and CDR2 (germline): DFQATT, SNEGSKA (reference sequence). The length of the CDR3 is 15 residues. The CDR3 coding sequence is TGCAGTGCTAGAGGGACTAGCGGGGCCTACAATGAGCAGTTCTTC. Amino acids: CSARGTSGAYNEQFF.

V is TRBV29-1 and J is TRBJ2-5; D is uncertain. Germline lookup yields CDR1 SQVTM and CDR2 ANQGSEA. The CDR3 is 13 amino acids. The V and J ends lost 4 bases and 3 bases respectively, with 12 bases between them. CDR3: CSVGRVGKETQYF. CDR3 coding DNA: TGCAGCGTTGGAAGGGTGGGTAAAGAGACCCAGTACTTC.

The CDR3, as DNA: TGTGCCAGCAGTCCACCCTCTTGGTATGGGGCTGAGCAGTTCTTC. This gives the protein CASSPPSWYGAEQFF. This chain joins TRBV27 and TRBJ2-1; possibly TRBD1 for D (5 bases). Looked up from germline, CDR1 is MNHEY and CDR2 is SMNVEV (reference sequence). The V end lost 5 bases, the J end lost 9 bases, and 20 bases lay between the germline ends. This CDR3 is 15 amino acids long.

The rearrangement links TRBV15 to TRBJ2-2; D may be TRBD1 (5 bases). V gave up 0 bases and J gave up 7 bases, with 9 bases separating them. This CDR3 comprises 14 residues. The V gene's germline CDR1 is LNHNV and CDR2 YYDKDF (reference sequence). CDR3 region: CATSRDQGVGELFF. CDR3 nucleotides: TGTGCCACCAGCAGAGATCAAGGGGTCGGGGAGCTGTTTTTT.

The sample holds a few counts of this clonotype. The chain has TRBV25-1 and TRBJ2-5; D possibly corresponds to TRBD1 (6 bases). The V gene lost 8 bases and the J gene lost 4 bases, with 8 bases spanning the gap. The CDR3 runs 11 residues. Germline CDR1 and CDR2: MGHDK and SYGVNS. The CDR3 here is CASVRGETQYF. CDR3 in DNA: TGTGCCAGCGTCAGGGGAGAGACCCAGTACTTC. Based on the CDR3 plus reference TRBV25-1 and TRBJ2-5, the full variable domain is EADIYQTPRYLVIGTGKKITLECSQTMGHDKMYWYQQDPGMELHLIHYSYGVNSTEKGDLSSESTVSRIRTEHFPLTLESARPSHTSQYLCASVRGETQYFGPGTRLLVL.

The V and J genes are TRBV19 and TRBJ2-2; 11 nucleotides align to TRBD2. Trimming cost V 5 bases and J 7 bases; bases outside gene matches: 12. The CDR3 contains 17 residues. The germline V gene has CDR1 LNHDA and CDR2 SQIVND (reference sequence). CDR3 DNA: TGTGCCAGTAGTCCACGTAGCGGGGGGGCTACCATCGGGGAGCTGTTTTTT. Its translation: CASSPRSGGATIGELFF.

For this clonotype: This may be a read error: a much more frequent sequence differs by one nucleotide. CDR3 DNA: TGCGCCAGCAGCCAAGCGGACGGCTACGAGCAGTACTTC. Its translation: CASSQADGYEQYF. This rearrangement joins TRBV4-3 to TRBJ2-7; D unclear. The CDR3 contains 13 residues. V was pared by 1 base and J by 3 bases, with 7 bases between. The germline V gene has CDR1 LGHNA and CDR2 YSLEER.

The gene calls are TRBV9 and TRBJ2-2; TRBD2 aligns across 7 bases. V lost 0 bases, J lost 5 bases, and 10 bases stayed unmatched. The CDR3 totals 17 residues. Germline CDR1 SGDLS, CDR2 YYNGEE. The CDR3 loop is CASSVGFAAGSTGELFF. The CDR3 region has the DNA TGTGCCAGCAGCGTAGGTTTCGCAGCGGGGAGTACCGGGGAGCTGTTTTTT.

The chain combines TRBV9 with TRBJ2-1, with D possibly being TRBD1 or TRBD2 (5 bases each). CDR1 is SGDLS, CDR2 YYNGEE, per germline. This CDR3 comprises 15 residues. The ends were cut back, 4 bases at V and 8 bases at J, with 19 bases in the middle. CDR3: CASSPQGGGRDEQFF. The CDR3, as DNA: TGTGCCAGCAGCCCCCAGGGCGGTGGGAGAGATGAGCAGTTCTTC.

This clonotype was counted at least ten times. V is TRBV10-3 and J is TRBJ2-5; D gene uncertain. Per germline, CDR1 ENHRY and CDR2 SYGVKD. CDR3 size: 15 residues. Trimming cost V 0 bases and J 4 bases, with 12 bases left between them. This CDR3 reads CAISESKTWRETQYF. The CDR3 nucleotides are TGTGCCATCAGTGAGTCTAAGACCTGGAGAGAGACCCAGTACTTC.

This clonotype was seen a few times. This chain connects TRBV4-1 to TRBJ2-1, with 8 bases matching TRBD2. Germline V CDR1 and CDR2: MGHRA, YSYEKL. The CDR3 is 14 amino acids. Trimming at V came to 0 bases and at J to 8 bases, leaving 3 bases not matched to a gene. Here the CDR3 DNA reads TGCGCCAGCAGCCAAGACGGGGGGGCGGATGAGCAGTTCTTC. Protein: CASSQDGGADEQFF.

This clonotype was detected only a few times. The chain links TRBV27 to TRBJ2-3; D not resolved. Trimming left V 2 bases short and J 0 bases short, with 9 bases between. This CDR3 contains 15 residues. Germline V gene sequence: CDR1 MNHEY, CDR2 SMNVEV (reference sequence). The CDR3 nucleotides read TGTGCCAGCAGTTTAGAGTGGACCAGCACAGATACGCAGTATTTT. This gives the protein CASSLEWTSTDTQYF.

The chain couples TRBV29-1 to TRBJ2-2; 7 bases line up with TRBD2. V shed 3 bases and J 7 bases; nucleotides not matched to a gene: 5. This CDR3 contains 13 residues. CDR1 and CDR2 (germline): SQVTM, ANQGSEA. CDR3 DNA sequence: TGCAGCGTTGAGAGCGGGGTGGGCGGGGAGCTGTTTTTT. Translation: CSVESGVGGELFF.

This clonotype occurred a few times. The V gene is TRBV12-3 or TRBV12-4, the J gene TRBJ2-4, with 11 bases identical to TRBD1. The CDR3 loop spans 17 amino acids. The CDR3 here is CLGGTGGLRRAKNIQYF. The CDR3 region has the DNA TGTCTTGGCGGGACAGGGGGACTCCGGAGGGCCAAAAACATTCAGTACTTC.

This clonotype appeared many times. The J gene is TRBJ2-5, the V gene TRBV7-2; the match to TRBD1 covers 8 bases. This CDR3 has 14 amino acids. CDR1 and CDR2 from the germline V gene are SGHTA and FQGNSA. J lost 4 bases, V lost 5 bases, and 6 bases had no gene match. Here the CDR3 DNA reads TGTGCCAGCAGCCCATGGACAGGGCGAGAGACCCAGTACTTC. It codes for CASSPWTGRETQYF.

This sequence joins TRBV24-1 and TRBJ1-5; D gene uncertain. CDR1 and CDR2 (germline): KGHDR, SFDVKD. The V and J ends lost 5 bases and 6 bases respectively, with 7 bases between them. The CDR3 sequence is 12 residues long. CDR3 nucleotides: TGTGCCACCAGTGTCGTAGGTCAGCCCCAGCATTTT. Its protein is CATSVVGQPQHF.

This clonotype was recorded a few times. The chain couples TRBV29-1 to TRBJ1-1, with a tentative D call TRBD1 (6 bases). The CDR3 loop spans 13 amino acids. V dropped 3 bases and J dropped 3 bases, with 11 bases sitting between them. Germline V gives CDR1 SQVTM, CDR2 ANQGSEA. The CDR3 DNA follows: TGCAGCGTTGACCCGGACAGTTACACTGAAGCTTTCTTT. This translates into CSVDPDSYTEAFF.

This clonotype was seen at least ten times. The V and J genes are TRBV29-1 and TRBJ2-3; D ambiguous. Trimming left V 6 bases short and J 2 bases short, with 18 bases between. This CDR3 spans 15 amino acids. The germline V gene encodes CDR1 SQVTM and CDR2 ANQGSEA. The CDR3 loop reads CSVKEVAEPTDTQYF. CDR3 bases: TGCAGCGTCAAAGAAGTGGCAGAGCCCACAGATACGCAGTATTTT.

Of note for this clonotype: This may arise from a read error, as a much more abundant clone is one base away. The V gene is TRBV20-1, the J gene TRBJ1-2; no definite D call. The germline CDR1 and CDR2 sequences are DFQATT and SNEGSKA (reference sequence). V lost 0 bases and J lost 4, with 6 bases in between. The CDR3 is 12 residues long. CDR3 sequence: CSAREGTYGYTF. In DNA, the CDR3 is TGCAGTGCTAGAGAGGGTACCTATGGCTACACCTTC.

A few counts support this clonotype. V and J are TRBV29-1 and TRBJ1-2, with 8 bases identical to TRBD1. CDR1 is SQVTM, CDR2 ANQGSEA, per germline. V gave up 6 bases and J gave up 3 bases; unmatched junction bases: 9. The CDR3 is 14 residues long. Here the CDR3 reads CSVPIGQGHYGYTF. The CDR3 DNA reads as TGCAGCGTGCCGATTGGACAGGGACACTATGGCTACACCTTC.